The clone carrying this T cell receptor (beta chain) was counted a single time. Its antigen is currently unknown. This entry belongs to a study of T cell responses to AZD1222 COVID-19 vaccine. TCRdb keeps only in-frame clones here, not all; method: immunoSEQ multiplex PCR. The sample has 20,000 or so clones, 80% to 90% seen once; the top ten hold 20% to 25%. Looked up from germline, CDR1 is SGHVS and CDR2 is FQNEAQ. Trimming stripped 5 bases from V and 5 bases from J, with 19 bases between. CDR3 length: 15 residues. Study-level points and caveats: Donor demographics were predominantly white British with a female majority; clonal diversity may be underestimated. All repertoire sampling was performed exclusively after the peak T cell response. There were vaccine-associated CD4 TCRs across spike, dominant at 160-218 and 743-854.

The chain couples TRBV7-8 to TRBJ2-7; TRBD1 is a possible D gene (8 bases). The receptor was isolated from an adult who received the AZD1222 COVID-19 vaccine. The sequencing used peripheral blood, collected 28 days after the second AZD1222 dose. In DNA form, the CDR3 reads TGTGCCAGCAGCAGGACAGGGAGGGAAACCAACGAGCAGTACTTC. Translated, it gives CASSRTGRETNEQYF.